One sample yielded the 8 T cell receptor beta chains listed below, sequenced in a study of blood T cell repertoires in COVID-19. Libraries were prepared by immunoSEQ multiplex PCR; TCRdb keeps only in-frame clonotypes and omits some of them. Of approximately 280,000 clones in the sample, roughly 87% were seen once. Sequencing input: PBMCs or T cells enriched from blood (not recorded which). These receptors were taken from a woman aged 40-49 years who had recovered from COVID-19.

The chain is built from TRBV21-1 and TRBJ1-4. TRBV21-1 is a documented pseudogene. The CDR3 extends over 18 amino acids. The CDR3 DNA sequence: TGTGCCAGCAGCATGACACGAGGGACGGCGGGGACTAATGAAAAACTGTTTTTT. Amino acids: CASSMTRGTAGTNEKLFF.

The rearrangement joins TRBV12-3 or TRBV12-4 to TRBJ2-7, with D perhaps TRBD1 (6 bases). The CDR3 is made up of 12 amino acids. The V end was cut by 6 bases, the J end by 4 bases, with 10 bases between. The CDR3 DNA sequence: TGTGCCAGCAGCTCCGACAGGTACGAGCAGTACTTC. It encodes CASSSDRYEQYF.

In this sample, this clone turned up a few times. This chain joins TRBV7-9 and TRBJ2-2; D perhaps matches TRBD2 (6 bases). This CDR3 is 14 amino acids long. The germline V gene encodes CDR1 SEHNR and CDR2 FQNEAQ (reference sequence). V lost 8 bases to trimming and J lost 4 bases, with 14 bases between them. The CDR3 nucleotides read TGTGCCAGCGGCAGACTAGTTAGCACCGGGGAGCTGTTTTTT. Protein sequence: CASGRLVSTGELFF.

The rearrangement uses TRBV25-1 and TRBJ2-7; perhaps TRBD1 as D (5 bases). The germline CDR1 and CDR2 sequences are MGHDK and SYGVNS. The length of the CDR3 is 15 residues. Trimming shortened V by 2 bases and J by 1 base, and 12 bases separated the two germline ends. The CDR3 loop is CASSEGQGLSYEQYF. CDR3 bases: TGTGCCAGCAGTGAAGGGCAGGGTTTGTCCTACGAGCAGTACTTC.

Details on this clone: The same CDR3 arises from other DNA sequences in this sample as well. This sequence joins TRBV5-1 and TRBJ1-1; the D gene is possibly TRBD1 (6 bases). This CDR3 has 13 amino acids. Germline V gene data show CDR1 as SGHRS and CDR2 as YFSETQ. Trimming pared 0 bases from V and 4 bases from J, leaving 7 bases between. The CDR3 DNA follows: TGCGCCAGCAGCTTGGAGGGGGTCACTGAAGCTTTCTTT. It encodes CASSLEGVTEAFF.

This clone was seen only once. The chain is built from TRBV4-1 and TRBJ1-5; D unclear. The CDR3 contains 18 residues. CDR1 is MGHRA and CDR2 is YSYEKL in the germline V gene. Trimming stripped 1 base from V and 0 bases from J, with 16 bases between. The CDR3 region is CASSQVPLSLYSNQPQHF. In nucleotides, the CDR3 is TGCGCCAGCAGCCAAGTCCCCCTATCGTTGTATAGCAATCAGCCCCAGCATTTT.

This chain connects TRBV6-5 to TRBJ2-6; 7 bases align to TRBD1. Germline V gene sequence: CDR1 MNHEY, CDR2 SVGAGI. This CDR3 is 15 amino acids long. Unmatched junction bases numbered 2, after V lost 6 bases and J lost 0 bases. CDR3 sequence: CASRSGGSGANVLTF. In DNA form, the CDR3 reads TGTGCCAGCAGATCAGGGGGCTCTGGGGCCAACGTCCTGACTTTC.

This sequence joins TRBV7-2 and TRBJ1-4; D is possibly TRBD1 (6 bases). The CDR3 is 16 residues long. Germline values: CDR1 SGHTA, CDR2 FQGNSA. Trimming took off 5 bases at V and 5 bases at J, with 18 bases between the two ends. The CDR3 protein is CASSKDSSPANEKLFF. CDR3 nucleotides: TGTGCCAGCAGCAAGGACAGTTCGCCCGCGAATGAAAAACTGTTTTTT.